Listed below are T cell receptor beta chains from one sample, sequenced in a study of Ad26.COV2.S vaccination and SARS-CoV-2 variants. Libraries were prepared by immunoSEQ multiplex PCR; TCRdb keeps only in-frame clonotypes and omits some of them. The table lists about 350,000 clones, about 89% of them singletons, with 5% in the top ten. The sample here was peripheral blood, taken in a trial of Ad26.COV2.S vaccine versus placebo. Every receptor here comes from a person between 18 and 60 years old who received the Ad26.COV2.S COVID-19 vaccine or a placebo. Both conserved end residues are part of each CDR3. D genes are given only for firm matches. Rows give clone size only sometimes, using once, few, many, or a class for an expanded clone.

v_call	clone_size	d_call	cdr3_length	j_call	cdr3_aa	cdr3_nt
TRBV7-2	-	TRBD1	15	TRBJ1-6	CASSSRQGRASPLHF	TGTGCCAGCAGCTCCAGACAGGGGAGAGCTTCACCCCTCCACTTT
TRBV7-9	-	-	14	TRBJ1-2	CASSLNGANYGYTF	TGTGCCAGCAGCTTAAACGGAGCTAACTATGGCTACACCTTC
TRBV7-2	-	-	17	TRBJ1-2	CASSAALRDTRNYGYTF	TGTGCCAGCAGCGCTGCTCTCCGGGACACCCGAAACTATGGCTACACCTTC
TRBV29-1	-	-	13	TRBJ1-5	CSVEEGREGPQHF	TGCAGCGTTGAAGAGGGTCGCGAGGGGCCCCAGCATTTT
TRBV5-4	-	-	16	TRBJ2-1	CASSLVGLNTPNEQFF	TGTGCCAGCAGCTTGGTGGGCCTAAATACGCCGAATGAGCAGTTCTTC
TRBV7-8	once	-	15	TRBJ2-1	CASSLERTPYNEQFF	TGTGCCAGCAGCTTAGAAAGAACCCCTTACAATGAGCAGTTCTTC
TRBV7-9	-	-	14	TRBJ2-7	CASSTEWDPSEQYF	TGTGCCAGCAGTACCGAGTGGGATCCCAGCGAGCAGTACTTC
TRBV11-3	-	-	13	TRBJ1-1	CASSFSGGTEAFF	TGTGCCAGCAGCTTCTCGGGCGGGACTGAAGCTTTCTTT
TRBV28	once	-	14	TRBJ1-2	CASTHKGGGGGYTF	TGTGCCAGCACCCACAAGGGGGGTGGAGGAGGCTACACCTTC
TRBV7-9	-	TRBD1	15	TRBJ1-1	CASSLAGTDNTEAFF	TGTGCCAGCAGCTTAGCCGGGACAGATAACACTGAAGCTTTCTTT
TRBV15	-	-	15	TRBJ2-1	CATSRGGSLLNEQFF	TGTGCCACCAGCAGAGGGGGCAGCCTGTTAAATGAGCAGTTCTTC
TRBV13	-	-	14	TRBJ2-2	CASSIQGNTGELFF	TGTGCCAGCAGCATTCAGGGGAACACCGGGGAGCTGTTTTTT
TRBV29-1	-	-	12	TRBJ2-7	CSVGGLTYEQYF	TGCAGCGTGGGGGGACTCACCTACGAGCAGTACTTC
TRBV4-3	-	-	14	TRBJ2-7	CASSQDRVSYEQYF	TGCGCCAGCAGCCAAGATCGCGTCTCCTACGAGCAGTACTTC
TRBV10-1	-	-	13	TRBJ2-3	CASSASFSDTQYF	TGCGCCAGCAGTGCGTCTTTTTCAGATACGCAGTATTTT
TRBV30	-	-	15	TRBJ1-1	CAWATMKFRNTEAFF	TGTGCCTGGGCAACAATGAAGTTCAGGAACACTGAAGCTTTCTTT
TRBV6-5	-	TRBD2	15	TRBJ2-4	CASRSLAGGGNIQYF	TGTGCCAGCAGGTCCCTAGCGGGGGGTGGAAACATTCAGTACTTC
TRBV2	few	-	10	TRBJ2-1	CASRGNEQFF	TGTGCCAGCAGGGGGAATGAGCAGTTCTTC
TRBV7-2	-	-	14	TRBJ2-7	CASSRFGRDDEQYF	TGTGCCAGCAGCCGTTTTGGACGAGACGACGAGCAGTACTTC
TRBV7-9	-	-	13	TRBJ1-4	CATEDKLREKLFF	TGTGCCACCGAGGACAAGCTAAGGGAAAAACTGTTTTTT
TRBV3-1/TRBV3-2	few	TRBD2	15	TRBJ2-2	CASSPSGRDTGELFF	TGTGCCAGCAGCCCTAGCGGGAGGGATACCGGGGAGCTGTTTTTT
TRBV20-1	-	-	12	TRBJ2-7	CSASNQAYEQYF	TGCAGTGCTAGTAACCAAGCCTACGAGCAGTACTTC
TRBV20-1	-	-	13	TRBJ1-1	CSASRGENTEAFF	TGCAGTGCTAGTCGGGGAGAGAACACTGAAGCTTTCTTT
TRBV12-3/TRBV12-4	-	-	11	TRBJ2-5	CASSLTETQYF	TGTGCCAGCAGTTTAACAGAGACCCAGTACTTC
TRBV19	-	-	13	TRBJ2-7	CASSIRGPDEQYF	TGTGCCAGTAGTATTAGAGGACCGGACGAGCAGTACTTC
TRBV10-3	-	TRBD1	16	TRBJ1-5	CAISERGQGNNQPQHF	TGTGCCATCAGTGAGAGGGGGCAGGGGAACAATCAGCCCCAGCATTTT
TRBV7-2	-	-	16	TRBJ1-2	CASILSRDNHNYGYTF	TGTGCCAGCATCCTTAGTCGGGACAATCACAACTATGGCTACACCTTC
TRBV11-2	-	-	15	TRBJ2-3	CASSPTSSSTDTQYF	TGTGCCAGCAGCCCGACGAGCTCTAGCACAGATACGCAGTATTTT
TRBV11-2	-	TRBD2	15	TRBJ2-5	CASSLGLAGDETQYF	TGTGCCAGCAGCTTAGGACTAGCGGGAGATGAGACCCAGTACTTC
TRBV28	-	TRBD1	15	TRBJ1-1	CASSPGQGRVTEAFF	TGTGCCAGCAGTCCCGGACAGGGCAGGGTCACTGAAGCTTTCTTT
TRBV19	-	TRBD1	14	TRBJ1-2	CASSIPGQVYGYTF	TGTGCCAGTAGTATCCCGGGACAGGTCTATGGCTACACCTTC
TRBV15	-	-	16	TRBJ2-7	CATSRDAQAASYEQYF	TGTGCCACCAGCAGAGATGCCCAAGCTGCTTCCTACGAGCAGTACTTC
TRBV7-2	-	TRBD1	16	TRBJ2-3	CASSLFGTGETDTQYF	TGTGCCAGCAGCTTATTCGGGACAGGGGAGACAGATACGCAGTATTTT
TRBV11-2	-	-	13	TRBJ2-3	CASSLAYGEGQYF	TGTGCCAGCAGCTTAGCATATGGCGAAGGGCAGTATTTT
TRBV5-1	-	-	15	TRBJ1-1	CASSPAPQMNTEAFF	TGCGCCAGCAGCCCGGCCCCCCAGATGAACACTGAAGCTTTCTTT
TRBV4-2	-	TRBD2	14	TRBJ2-3	CASSQAGGSDTQYF	TGTGCCAGCAGCCAAGCGGGGGGGTCGGATACGCAGTATTTT
TRBV2	once	-	14	TRBJ1-5	CASSENYSNQPQHF	TGTGCCAGCAGTGAGAATTATAGCAATCAGCCCCAGCATTTT
TRBV6-1	-	-	14	TRBJ1-1	CASSEWVAVTEAFF	TGTGCCAGCAGTGAATGGGTCGCGGTCACTGAAGCTTTCTTT
TRBV5-5	-	-	15	TRBJ1-3	CASSLEGLSGNTIYF	TGTGCCAGCAGCTTGGAAGGTCTCTCTGGAAACACCATATATTTT
TRBV25-1	-	-	13	TRBJ1-2	CASSESGPYGYTF	TGTGCCAGCAGTGAATCAGGACCCTATGGCTACACCTTC
TRBV4-1	-	TRBD1	17	TRBJ2-7	CASSEDPGGTGVYEQYF	TGCGCCAGCAGCGAAGATCCTGGGGGGACAGGAGTATACGAGCAGTACTTC
TRBV19	-	TRBD1	13	TRBJ2-5	CASSMDREETQYF	TGTGCCAGTAGTATGGACAGGGAAGAGACCCAGTACTTC
TRBV6-1	-	-	15	TRBJ1-3	CASSLGTATGNTIYF	TGTGCCAGCAGTCTCGGGACGGCAACTGGAAACACCATATATTTT
TRBV19	-	-	17	TRBJ1-6	CASSTPNPDGANSPLHF	TGTGCCAGTAGTACGCCTAACCCGGACGGCGCAAATTCACCCCTCCACTTT
TRBV5-4	once	-	14	TRBJ1-1	CASSLWTENTEAFF	TGTGCCAGCAGCTTATGGACCGAGAACACTGAAGCTTTCTTT
TRBV19	few	-	14	TRBJ1-5	CASAGGDSNQPQHF	TGTGCCAGCGCCGGAGGGGATAGCAATCAGCCCCAGCATTTT
TRBV29-1	-	-	10	TRBJ2-3	CSVGTDTQYF	TGCAGCGTTGGTACAGATACGCAGTATTTT
TRBV18	-	TRBD1	12	TRBJ2-7	CASADRGYEQYF	TGTGCCAGCGCAGACAGGGGCTACGAGCAGTACTTC
TRBV28	-	TRBD1	13	TRBJ2-7	CASKRQGAYEQYF	TGTGCCAGCAAGCGACAGGGGGCCTACGAGCAGTACTTC
TRBV6-2/TRBV6-3	-	-	14	TRBJ1-1	CASSWDHSGPEAFF	TGTGCCAGCAGTTGGGACCACTCGGGACCTGAAGCTTTCTTT
TRBV6-5	-	TRBD2	16	TRBJ2-1	CASSLTRVAGVPEQFF	TGTGCCAGCAGTTTGACCAGAGTAGCGGGAGTGCCTGAGCAGTTCTTC
TRBV29-1	-	-	15	TRBJ2-5	CSVEKVQGGKETQYF	TGCAGCGTCGAGAAGGTCCAGGGGGGGAAAGAGACCCAGTACTTC
TRBV4-1	-	TRBD1	17	TRBJ1-1	CASSSQRDRGRGTEAFF	TGCGCCAGCAGTTCCCAGAGAGACAGGGGGCGGGGAACTGAAGCTTTCTTT
TRBV5-1	-	TRBD2	15	TRBJ2-1	CASSLLAGGPYEQFF	TGCGCCAGCAGCTTGCTAGCGGGGGGACCTTATGAGCAGTTCTTC
TRBV2	few	-	15	TRBJ1-4	CASSEVGGANEKLFF	TGTGCCAGCAGTGAGGTGGGAGGTGCTAATGAAAAACTGTTTTTT
TRBV5-6	-	-	13	TRBJ1-1	CASSLVGATEAFF	TGTGCCAGCAGCTTGGTAGGGGCCACTGAAGCTTTCTTT
TRBV2	-	TRBD2	14	TRBJ2-3	CASTSSGSTDTQYF	TGTGCCAGCACCTCTAGCGGTAGCACAGATACGCAGTATTTT